This T cell receptor beta chain stems from a study of cytomegalovirus exposure and HLA in healthy donors. PCR was performed using 60 Vbeta and 13 Jbeta primers. TCRdb's table, derived via immunoSEQ multiplex PCR, lists solely in-frame clones and lacks some. The table includes around 130,000 clones, around 78% detected once. V gave up 6 bases and J gave up 1 base, with 3 bases separating them. CDR1 and CDR2 (germline): MNHEY, SMNVEV (reference sequence). The CDR3 consists of 11 residues. The rearrangement uses TRBV27 and TRBJ1-1; D is uncertain. This TCR was sampled from a woman between 18 and 29 years old in good health and CMV-seronegative. The sample comprised PBMCs. The CDR3 reads CASSQNTEAFF. In DNA form, the CDR3 reads TGTGCCAGCAGCCAGAACACTGAAGCTTTCTTT.